A single sample is the source of the 7 T cell receptor beta chains below, sequenced in a study of identifying expanded T cells in peripheral blood. Here immunoSEQ multiplex PCR was the method, and the copy in TCRdb shows in-frame clones only, minus some. The repertoire includes 85,000 to 100,000 clones, about 91% of them detected once, and 3% to 4% sits in the top ten. The sequenced sample consisted of blood. Every receptor here comes from a person aged 18-70 years in good health.

This clone was observed once. The chain couples TRBV6-6 to TRBJ2-5; 10 bases agree with TRBD1. With V trimmed by 2 bases and J by 2 bases, 2 bases remained unmatched. The CDR3 totals 15 residues. CDR1 MNHNY and CDR2 SVGAGI come from the germline V gene (reference sequence). The DNA of the CDR3 is TGTGCCAGCAGTTACCCGGGACAGGGGCAAGAGACCCAGTACTTC. Protein: CASSYPGQGQETQYF.

The CDR3 is CASSDSSTGRFQAFF. The DNA for the CDR3 is TGCGCCAGCAGTGACTCCTCGACAGGGCGATTTCAAGCTTTCTTT. The J gene is TRBJ1-1, the V gene TRBV10-1, with TRBD1 identical over 7 bases. Looked up from germline, CDR1 is WNHNN and CDR2 is SYGVQD (reference sequence). J lost 9 bases, V lost 3 bases, and 13 bases had no gene match. CDR3 size: 15 residues.

The rearrangement joins TRBV6-4 to TRBJ2-3; D is unclear. V lost 2 bases, J lost 2 bases, and 11 bases lay in between. The germline V gene encodes CDR1 MRHNA and CDR2 SNTAGT. This CDR3 contains 15 residues. The chain's CDR3 is CASSDGDSNTDTQYF. The CDR3, as DNA: TGTGCCAGCAGTGACGGGGATAGCAACACAGATACGCAGTATTTT.

DNA for the CDR3: TGTGCCATCGCCCAGGGCACCTATAATTCACCCCTCCACTTT. It translates to CAIAQGTYNSPLHF. The gene calls are TRBV10-3 and TRBJ1-6, with D possibly TRBD1 on 5 matching bases. Germline lookup yields CDR1 ENHRY and CDR2 SYGVKD. V was clipped by 8 bases and J by 2 bases, with 10 bases between them. CDR3 size: 14 residues.

The genes are TRBV2 and TRBJ2-1, with TRBD1 identical over 7 bases. The V and J ends lost 8 bases and 5 bases, in that order; junction bases with no gene match: 12. This CDR3 is 15 amino acids long. Germline lookup yields CDR1 SNHLY and CDR2 FYNNEI. This CDR3 is CASCLDRQGDNEQFF. As DNA, the CDR3 is TGTGCCAGCTGTTTAGACCGCCAGGGGGACAATGAGCAGTTCTTC.

The gene calls are TRBV5-1 and TRBJ2-3, with D maybe TRBD1 (5 bases). The CDR3 has 15 amino acids. V gave up 0 bases and J gave up 1 base, with 9 bases separating them. The V gene's germline CDR1 is SGHRS and CDR2 YFSETQ. In DNA form, the CDR3 reads TGCGCCAGCAGCTTGGATCAGGGTGGCACAGATACGCAGTATTTT. The encoded protein is CASSLDQGGTDTQYF. Variable domain in full (rest from reference TRBV5-1 and TRBJ2-3): KAGVTQTPRYLIKTRGQQVTLSCSPISGHRSVSWYQQTPGQGLQFLFEYFSETQRNKGNFPGRFSGRQFSNSRSEMNVSTLELGDSALYLCASSLDQGGTDTQYFGPGTRLTVL.

This clone was recorded a few times. The rearrangement uses TRBV19 and TRBJ1-1; the match to TRBD1 covers 8 bases. Germline loops: CDR1 LNHDA, CDR2 SQIVND (reference sequence). The CDR3 totals 12 residues. Trimming removed 5 bases from V and 10 bases from J; junction bases left unmatched: 6. The chain's CDR3 is CASSSAGGPAFF. The CDR3 nucleotides are TGTGCCAGTAGTTCAGCAGGGGGCCCAGCTTTCTTT.